Listed here are 23 T cell receptor beta chains from one sample, sequenced in a study of blood T cells in healthy people across ages. PCR was performed a second time for about 6 to 12 cycles using a sample-barcoded 5' primer and a J-beta primer mix. TCRdb independently ran MiXCR on the 5' RACE reads; one entry per CDR3 protein. The sample shows under 1,100,000 distinct CDR3 sequences, 20% to 25% of them seen only once. This sample was also put to use in a study of T cells of mothers and their children.

The sequencing input was blood. These receptor sequences come from a girl aged 2 to 10 in good health.

This clonotype turned up a few times. V gene TRBV4-3 combines with J gene TRBJ1-5; D unclear. Trimming stripped 2 bases from V and 7 bases from J, with 15 bases between. Germline CDR1 reads LGHNA; CDR2 reads YSLEER. The CDR3 covers 15 residues. The CDR3 DNA is TGCGCCAGCAGCCAAAGTTTAGTCAGTAACCAGCCCCAGCATTTT. Residues: CASSQSLVSNQPQHF.

The V call is TRBV7-3, the J call TRBJ2-1; 7 nucleotides align to TRBD1. Losses at the gene ends were 1 base for V and 5 bases for J; bases not matched to a gene: 8. Looked up from germline, CDR1 is SGHTA and CDR2 is FQGTGA. The CDR3 is 16 amino acids. CDR3 loop: CASSLSRGGRNNEQFF. The CDR3 DNA reads TGTGCCAGCAGCTTAAGTAGAGGGGGCCGAAACAATGAGCAGTTCTTC.

The sample holds a few counts of this clonotype. The V gene is TRBV29-1, the J gene TRBJ2-2, with D unresolved. In germline, CDR1 is SQVTM, CDR2 ANQGSEA. The CDR3 contains 13 residues. The V end was cut by 3 bases, the J end by 1 base, with 6 bases between. CDR3 sequence reads: CSVEKENTGELFF. The CDR3 nucleotides are TGCAGCGTTGAGAAGGAGAACACCGGGGAGCTGTTTTTT.

This clonotype was counted only a few times. V and J are TRBV29-1 and TRBJ1-3, with D possibly TRBD1 on 5 matching bases. The CDR3 is 11 amino acids. Looked up from germline, CDR1 is SQVTM and CDR2 is ANQGSEA. Deletions cut 8 bases from V and 4 bases from J, with 9 bases between. CDR3 DNA sequence: TGCAGCACTTACAGGGGAAACACCATATATTTT. It codes for CSTYRGNTIYF.

The chain joins TRBV5-4 to TRBJ2-5, with D perhaps TRBD2 (6 bases). The DNA end lines up better with TRBJ2-7; the J call may be wrong. The CDR3 covers 14 residues. Germline-derived CDR1 and CDR2 are SGHNT and YYREEE (reference sequence). DNA of the CDR3: TGTGCCAGCAGCCCTGGGGGGACGGGGGACGAGCAGTACTTC. This sequence encodes CASSPGGTGDEQYF.

This clonotype was counted only a few times. The chain is built from TRBV12-3 or TRBV12-4 and TRBJ1-6, with a weak D call TRBD1 (6 bases). CDR3 size: 14 residues. V gave up 6 bases and J gave up 8 bases, with 14 bases separating them. CDR3 loop: CASSLQGEHSPLHF. In DNA, the CDR3 is TGTGCCAGCAGCTTACAGGGCGAGCATTCACCCCTCCACTTT.

This clonotype was seen a handful of times. The CDR3 spells CASSLGGEGAYEQYF. CDR3 DNA: TGTGCCAGCAGTTTAGGGGGGGAGGGGGCCTACGAGCAGTACTTC. The chain combines TRBV28 with TRBJ2-5, with D possibly TRBD2 on 7 matching bases. The closer fit of TRBJ2-7 to the DNA end suggests the J call may be wrong. This CDR3 is 15 amino acids long. The germline V gene encodes CDR1 MDHEN and CDR2 SYDVKM.

The V gene is TRBV20-1, the J gene TRBJ2-7, with D perhaps being TRBD1 or TRBD2 (5 bases each). Deletions cut 0 bases from V and 1 base from J, with 19 bases between. The germline V gene has CDR1 DFQATT and CDR2 SNEGSKA (reference sequence). The CDR3 consists of 17 residues. Here the CDR3 reads CSARDLIGAEFSYEQYF. The CDR3 region has the DNA TGCAGTGCTAGAGATTTAATCGGGGCAGAGTTTTCCTACGAGCAGTACTTC.

This clonotype turned up a few times. The chain combines TRBV6-6 with TRBJ2-1; 14 nucleotides match TRBD2. The J call may be mistaken, given a closer DNA end match to TRBJ2-4. Per the germline V gene, CDR1 is MNHNY and CDR2 is SVGAGI (reference sequence). This CDR3 comprises 13 residues. The CDR3 DNA sequence: TGTGCCAGCAGCTGGGGACTAGCGGGAGCTCAGTACTTC. This translates into CASSWGLAGAQYF.

The rearrangement joins TRBV20-1 to TRBJ1-2, with a possible D match to TRBD1 (5 bases). The CDR3 is made up of 13 amino acids. The germline gives CDR1 DFQATT, CDR2 SNEGSKA (reference sequence). Between the trimmed V and J ends, which lost 6 bases and 10 bases, there was a span of 21 bases. The CDR3 DNA is TGCAGTGCGCGGAGGGGCCCCCAAATGGTCTACACCTTC. Protein: CSARRGPQMVYTF.

The chain's CDR3 is CASRTLRRNEQFF. CDR3 nucleotides: TGTGCCAGCAGGACACTACGGAGGAATGAGCAGTTCTTC. The chain is built from TRBV21-1 and TRBJ2-5; TRBD2 reflects the table's D call only, with no check against the DNA. The J call may be in error: the DNA end matches TRBJ2-1 better. TRBV21-1 is marked as a pseudogene. This CDR3 has 13 residues.

This clonotype appeared a few times. This rearrangement joins TRBV6-2 or TRBV6-3 to TRBJ2-4, with D possibly matching TRBD1 (5 bases). The CDR3 totals 16 residues. The germline V gene encodes CDR1 MNHEY and CDR2 SVGEGT. Trimming cost V 0 bases and J 9 bases, with 18 bases left between them. The CDR3 sequence is CASSYSLVQGSFIQYF. CDR3 sequence (DNA): TGTGCCAGCAGTTACTCTCTCGTCCAGGGAAGTTTCATTCAGTACTTC.

The V and J genes are TRBV7-3 and TRBJ2-5; D unclear. Trimming removed 5 bases at V and 2 bases at J, with 15 bases between. Germline CDR1 is SGHTA and CDR2 is FQGTGA. The length of the CDR3 is 15 residues. The chain's CDR3 is CASSPYHRQQETQYF. As DNA, the CDR3 is TGTGCCAGCAGCCCATACCACCGGCAGCAAGAGACCCAGTACTTC.

Only a few counts were recorded for this clonotype. The rearrangement joins TRBV27 to TRBJ2-5; possibly TRBD1 for D (5 bases). The J call is in doubt because the DNA end fits TRBJ2-1 better. The CDR3 has 13 residues. Germline lookup yields CDR1 MNHEY and CDR2 SMNVEV (reference sequence). The CDR3 nucleotides are TGTGCCAGCAGCCGGACAACCTATACTCCTCAGTTCTTC. Translating gives CASSRTTYTPQFF.

The chain has TRBV15 and TRBJ1-2; D is unclear. The CDR3 extends over 16 amino acids. Germline V gives CDR1 LNHNV, CDR2 YYDKDF (reference sequence). V lost 1 base and J lost 3, with 15 bases in between. The CDR3 sequence: CATSRVGQPGDYGYTF. CDR3 nucleotides: TGTGCCACCAGCAGAGTCGGGCAGCCAGGAGACTATGGCTACACCTTC.

DNA for the CDR3: TGTGCCAGCAGCTTGACCGACAGGTCTGGCTACACCTTC. Protein sequence: CASSLTDRSGYTF. The chain recombines TRBV5-8 with TRBJ1-2; D perhaps matches TRBD1 (6 bases). Deletions cut 1 base from V and 7 bases from J, with 11 bases between. The CDR3 contains 13 residues. Looked up from germline, CDR1 is SGHTS and CDR2 is YDEGEE.

The gene calls are TRBV29-1 and TRBJ1-3; 7 nucleotides align to TRBD1. The CDR3 is made up of 12 amino acids. V gave up 7 bases and J gave up 4 bases; unmatched junction bases: 4. The germline gives CDR1 SQVTM, CDR2 ANQGSEA. The CDR3: CSAMTGGNTIYF. The CDR3, as DNA: TGCAGCGCTATGACAGGGGGAAACACCATATATTTT.

This clonotype was observed at least ten times. J is TRBJ2-5 and V is TRBV7-9, with TRBD1 matching over 8 bases. Looked up from germline, CDR1 is SEHNR and CDR2 is FQNEAQ (reference sequence). The CDR3 is 14 residues long. V lost 5 bases and J lost 5; bases outside the gene matches: 7. The CDR3 sequence is CASSRSGGGETQYF. The CDR3 DNA reads as TGTGCCAGCAGCCGGTCAGGGGGCGGGGAGACCCAGTACTTC.

With regard to this clonotype: One junction end disagrees with the germline gene, perhaps due to a read error. CDR3 in amino acids: CATSEAGGATGYEQYF. The CDR3 coding sequence is TGTGCCACCAGTGAGGCGGGAGGTGCCACAGGGTACGAGCAGTACTTC. V usage is TRBV10-3 and J usage is TRBJ2-7, with 8 bases that match TRBD2. Looked up from germline, CDR1 is ENHRY and CDR2 is SYGVKD. The CDR3 consists of 16 residues.

The chain is built from TRBV28 and TRBJ2-1, with D perhaps matching TRBD2 (6 bases). The CDR3 has 14 amino acids. In germline, CDR1 is MDHEN, CDR2 SYDVKM. V lost 9 bases and J 9 bases, leaving 21 bases between the germline ends. CDR3 in amino acids: CASRFLGGAGEQFF. The CDR3 coding sequence is TGTGCCAGTCGCTTCCTCGGAGGGGCGGGTGAGCAGTTCTTC.

This clonotype was seen repeatedly, ten times or more. This chain joins TRBV13 and TRBJ2-4; 12 bases line up with TRBD1. Germline V CDR1 and CDR2: PRHDT, FYEKMQ (reference sequence). J was trimmed by 9 bases and V by 1 base; bases with no gene match: 7. The CDR3 is 16 amino acids. The CDR3 spells CASSLAPGTGGGIQYF. CDR3 DNA: TGTGCCAGCAGCTTAGCCCCCGGGACAGGGGGCGGCATTCAGTACTTC.

The genes are TRBV3-1 and TRBJ1-1, with 7 nucleotides matching TRBD1. Germline CDR1 LGHDT, CDR2 YNNKEL (reference sequence). The CDR3 length is 14 residues. The V and J ends lost 3 bases and 6 bases, in that order; junction bases with no gene match: 7. The CDR3 DNA follows: TGTGCCAGCAGCCAGGCACAGGGGAGGGCTGAAGCTTTCTTT. It specifies CASSQAQGRAEAFF.

In its sample, this clonotype was seen a few times. The CDR3 DNA sequence: TGTGCCAGCAGCCAAGGAGGGGCCTATAGCAATCAGCCCCAGCATTTT. As protein: CASSQGGAYSNQPQHF. The chain is built from TRBV3-1 and TRBJ1-5; D possibly corresponds to TRBD1 (5 bases). The germline CDR1 and CDR2 sequences are LGHDT and YNNKEL (reference sequence). This CDR3 is 16 amino acids long. Trimming shortened V by 1 base and J by 0 bases, and 10 bases separated the two germline ends.